This T cell receptor beta chain was sequenced in a study of T cell responses to AZD1222 COVID-19 vaccine. Here immunoSEQ multiplex PCR was the method, and the copy in TCRdb shows in-frame clones only, minus some. The profile shows around 150,000 clones, approximately 90% of them singletons. The germline V gene encodes CDR1 SGHAT and CDR2 FQDESV (reference sequence). V was shortened by 2 bases and J by 8 bases, with 13 bases between the two germline ends. The CDR3 runs to 14 residues. The rearrangement joins TRBV11-1 to TRBJ2-1, with a weak D call TRBD1 (7 bases). Sample: peripheral blood, taken 28 days after the second AZD1222 dose. This TCR was sampled from an adult who received the AZD1222 COVID-19 vaccine. This CDR3 is CASSLNQGGHEQFF. The CDR3 bases are TGTGCCAGCAGCTTAAATCAGGGGGGACATGAGCAGTTCTTC.